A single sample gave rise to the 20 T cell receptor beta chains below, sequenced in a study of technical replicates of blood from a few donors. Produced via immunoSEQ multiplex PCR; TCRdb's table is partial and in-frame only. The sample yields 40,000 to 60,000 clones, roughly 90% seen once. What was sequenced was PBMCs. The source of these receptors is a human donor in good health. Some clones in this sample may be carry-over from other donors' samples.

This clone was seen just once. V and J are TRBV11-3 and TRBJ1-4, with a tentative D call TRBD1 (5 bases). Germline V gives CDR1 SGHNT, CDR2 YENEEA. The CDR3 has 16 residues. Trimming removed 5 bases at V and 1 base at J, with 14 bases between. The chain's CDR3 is CASSPAQGRTNEKLFF. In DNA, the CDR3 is TGTGCCAGCAGCCCCGCGCAGGGCCGAACTAATGAAAAACTGTTTTTT.

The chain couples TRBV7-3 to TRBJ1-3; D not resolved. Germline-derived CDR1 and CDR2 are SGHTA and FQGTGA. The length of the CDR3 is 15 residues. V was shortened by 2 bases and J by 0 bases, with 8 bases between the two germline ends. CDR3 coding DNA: TGTGCCAGCAGCTTAGTTCCAGGCTCTGGAAACACCATATATTTT. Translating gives CASSLVPGSGNTIYF.

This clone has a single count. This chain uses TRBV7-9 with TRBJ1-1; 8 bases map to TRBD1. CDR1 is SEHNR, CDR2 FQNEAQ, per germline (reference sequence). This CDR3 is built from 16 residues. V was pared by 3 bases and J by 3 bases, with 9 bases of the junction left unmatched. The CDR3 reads CASSFSQGALDTEAFF. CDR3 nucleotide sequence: TGTGCCAGCAGCTTTAGTCAGGGGGCGCTGGACACTGAAGCTTTCTTT. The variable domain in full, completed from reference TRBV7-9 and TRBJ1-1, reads DTGVSQNPRHKITKRGQNVTFRCDPISEHNRLYWYRQTLGQGPEFLTYFQNEAQLEKSRLLSDRFSAERPKGSFSTLEIQRTEQGDSAMYLCASSFSQGALDTEAFFGQGTRLTVV.

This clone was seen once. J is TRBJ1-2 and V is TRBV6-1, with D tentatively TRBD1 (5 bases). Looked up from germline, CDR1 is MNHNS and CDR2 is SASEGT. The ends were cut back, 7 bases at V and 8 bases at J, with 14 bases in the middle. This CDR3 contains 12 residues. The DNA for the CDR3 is TGTGCCAGCAATACAGGTTTTTCGGGCTACACCTTC. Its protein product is CASNTGFSGYTF.

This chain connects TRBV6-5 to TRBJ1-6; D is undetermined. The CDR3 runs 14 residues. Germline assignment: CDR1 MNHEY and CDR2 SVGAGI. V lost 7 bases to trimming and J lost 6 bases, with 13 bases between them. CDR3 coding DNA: TGTGCCAGCATGCAAACCGGGAGTAATTCACCCCTCCACTTT. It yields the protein CASMQTGSNSPLHF.

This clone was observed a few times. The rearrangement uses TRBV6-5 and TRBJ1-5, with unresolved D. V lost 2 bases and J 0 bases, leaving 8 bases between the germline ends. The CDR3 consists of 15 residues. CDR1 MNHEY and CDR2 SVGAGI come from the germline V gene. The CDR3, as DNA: TGTGCCAGCAGTTACGACGGGGTTAGCAATCAGCCCCAGCATTTT. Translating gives CASSYDGVSNQPQHF.

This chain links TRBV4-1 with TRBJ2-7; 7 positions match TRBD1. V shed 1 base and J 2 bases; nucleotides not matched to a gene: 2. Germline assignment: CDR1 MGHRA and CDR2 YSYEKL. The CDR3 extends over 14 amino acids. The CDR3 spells CASSQGQGAYEQYF. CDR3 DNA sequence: TGCGCCAGCAGCCAAGGCCAGGGGGCCTACGAGCAGTACTTC.

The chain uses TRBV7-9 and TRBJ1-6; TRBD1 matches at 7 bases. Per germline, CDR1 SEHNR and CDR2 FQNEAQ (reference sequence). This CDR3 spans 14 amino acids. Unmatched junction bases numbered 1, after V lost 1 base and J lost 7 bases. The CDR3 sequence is CASSLGDSNSPLHF. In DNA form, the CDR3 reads TGTGCCAGCAGCTTAGGGGACAGCAATTCACCCCTCCACTTT.

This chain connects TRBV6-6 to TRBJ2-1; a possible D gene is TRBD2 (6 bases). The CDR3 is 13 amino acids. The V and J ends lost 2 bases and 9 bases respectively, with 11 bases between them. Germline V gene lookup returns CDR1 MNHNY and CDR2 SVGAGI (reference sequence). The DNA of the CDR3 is TGTGCCAGCAGTTACACGACTAGGGCTGAGCAGTTCTTC. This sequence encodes CASSYTTRAEQFF.

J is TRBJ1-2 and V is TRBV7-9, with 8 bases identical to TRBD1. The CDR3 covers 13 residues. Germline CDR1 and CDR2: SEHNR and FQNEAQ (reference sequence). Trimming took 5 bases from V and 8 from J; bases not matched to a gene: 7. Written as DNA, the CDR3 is TGTGCCAGCAGCGAGACAGGGGATGAAGGCTACACCTTC. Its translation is CASSETGDEGYTF.

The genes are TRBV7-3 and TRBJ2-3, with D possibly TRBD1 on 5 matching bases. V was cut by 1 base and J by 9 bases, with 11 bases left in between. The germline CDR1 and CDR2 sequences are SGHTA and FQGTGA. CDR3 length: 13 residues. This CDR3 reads CASSLKGAATQYF. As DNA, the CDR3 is TGTGCCAGCAGCTTAAAAGGGGCGGCAACGCAGTATTTT.

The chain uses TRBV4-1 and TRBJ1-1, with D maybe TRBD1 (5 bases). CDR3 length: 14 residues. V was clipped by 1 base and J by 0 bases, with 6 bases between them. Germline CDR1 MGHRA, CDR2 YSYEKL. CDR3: CASSQGTLNTEAFF. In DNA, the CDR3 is TGCGCCAGCAGCCAAGGGACATTGAACACTGAAGCTTTCTTT.

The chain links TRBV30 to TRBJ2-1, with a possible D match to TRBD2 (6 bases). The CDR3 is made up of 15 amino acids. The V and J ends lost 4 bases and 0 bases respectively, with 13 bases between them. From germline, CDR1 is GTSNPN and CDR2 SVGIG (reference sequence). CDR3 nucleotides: TGTGCCTGGATGGTGCGGGGTGGCTCCTACAATGAGCAGTTCTTC. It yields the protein CAWMVRGGSYNEQFF. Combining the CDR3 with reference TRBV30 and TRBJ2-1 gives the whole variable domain SQTIHQWPATLVQPVGSPLSLECTVEGTSNPNLYWYRQAAGRGLQLLFYSVGIGQISSEVPQNLSASRPQDRQFILSSKKLLLSDSGFYLCAWMVRGGSYNEQFFGPGTRLTVL.

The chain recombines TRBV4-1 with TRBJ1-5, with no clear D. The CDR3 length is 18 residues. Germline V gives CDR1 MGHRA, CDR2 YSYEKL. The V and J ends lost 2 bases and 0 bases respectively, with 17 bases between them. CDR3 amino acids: CASSQRIYRKDSNQPQHF. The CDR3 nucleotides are TGCGCCAGCAGCCAAAGAATATACAGAAAAGATAGCAATCAGCCCCAGCATTTT.

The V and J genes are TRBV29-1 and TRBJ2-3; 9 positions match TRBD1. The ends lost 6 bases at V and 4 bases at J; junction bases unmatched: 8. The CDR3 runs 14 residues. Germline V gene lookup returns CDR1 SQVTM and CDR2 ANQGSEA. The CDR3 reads CSVGGGQGADTQYF. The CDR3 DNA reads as TGCAGCGTCGGAGGGGGACAGGGTGCAGATACGCAGTATTTT.

The DNA of the CDR3 is TGTGCCAGCAGCCTAAAGGGGGCTGGAGGCTACACCTTC. It specifies CASSLKGAGGYTF. The gene calls are TRBV5-5 and TRBJ1-2, with TRBD1 matching over 7 bases. The CDR3 has 13 amino acids. Losses at the gene ends were 4 bases for V and 8 bases for J; bases not matched to a gene: 8. Germline loops: CDR1 SGHKS, CDR2 YYEKEE (reference sequence).

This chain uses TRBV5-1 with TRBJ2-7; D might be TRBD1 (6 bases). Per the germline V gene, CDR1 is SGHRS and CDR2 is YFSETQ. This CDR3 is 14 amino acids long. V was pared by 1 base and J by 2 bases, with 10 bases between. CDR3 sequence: CASSLTGQTYEQYF. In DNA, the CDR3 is TGCGCCAGCAGCTTGACTGGACAGACCTACGAGCAGTACTTC.

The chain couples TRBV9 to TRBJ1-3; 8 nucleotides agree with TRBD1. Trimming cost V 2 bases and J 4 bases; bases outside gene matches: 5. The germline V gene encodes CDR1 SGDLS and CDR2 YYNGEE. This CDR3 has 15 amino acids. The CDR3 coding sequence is TGTGCCAGCAGCGTGACAGGGGATCTAGGAAACACCATATATTTT. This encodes CASSVTGDLGNTIYF.

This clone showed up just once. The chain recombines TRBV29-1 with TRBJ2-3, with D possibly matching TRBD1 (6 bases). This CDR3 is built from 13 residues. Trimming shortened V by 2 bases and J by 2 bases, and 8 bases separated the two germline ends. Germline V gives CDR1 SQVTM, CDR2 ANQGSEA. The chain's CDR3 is CSVEQGSTDTQYF. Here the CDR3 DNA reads TGCAGCGTTGAACAGGGGTCCACAGATACGCAGTATTTT.

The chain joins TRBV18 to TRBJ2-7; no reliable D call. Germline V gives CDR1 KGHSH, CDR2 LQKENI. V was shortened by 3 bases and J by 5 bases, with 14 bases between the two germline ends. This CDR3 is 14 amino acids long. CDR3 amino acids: CASSPGRFSDEQYF. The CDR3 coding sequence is TGTGCCAGCTCACCTGGCCGATTCAGCGACGAGCAGTACTTC.